The clone carrying this TCR beta chain was observed once. Its antigen is not identified. The repertoire was sequenced with immunoSEQ multiplex PCR; TCRdb's copy has only in-frame clones and lacks some. Of 150,000 or so clones in the sample, around 89% were seen once. This CDR3 spans 16 amino acids. Germline V gene data show CDR1 as SGHVS and CDR2 as FNYEAQ. V lost 4 bases, J lost 2 bases, and 7 bases stayed unmatched. The data stem from a study of T cell responses to AZD1222 COVID-19 vaccine. Whole-study context: Second-dose intervals near 4 or 12 weeks were combined.

Study-level findings and limits: After the peak T cell response, and only then, were repertoires sampled. Most donors were white British, females outnumbered males, and clonal diversity was possibly underestimated. Unmutated variant regions are reportedly targeted by nearly half of spike-specific TCRs.

This chain connects TRBV7-6 to TRBJ1-5; TRBD1 aligns across 8 bases. The sample was peripheral blood, taken on day 0 of AZD1222 vaccination. The source of this sequence is an adult in good health. CDR3 in DNA: TGTGCCAGCAGCTACGGCTCAGGGGGCGGCAATCAGCCCCAGCATTTT. It is translated as CASSYGSGGGNQPQHF.